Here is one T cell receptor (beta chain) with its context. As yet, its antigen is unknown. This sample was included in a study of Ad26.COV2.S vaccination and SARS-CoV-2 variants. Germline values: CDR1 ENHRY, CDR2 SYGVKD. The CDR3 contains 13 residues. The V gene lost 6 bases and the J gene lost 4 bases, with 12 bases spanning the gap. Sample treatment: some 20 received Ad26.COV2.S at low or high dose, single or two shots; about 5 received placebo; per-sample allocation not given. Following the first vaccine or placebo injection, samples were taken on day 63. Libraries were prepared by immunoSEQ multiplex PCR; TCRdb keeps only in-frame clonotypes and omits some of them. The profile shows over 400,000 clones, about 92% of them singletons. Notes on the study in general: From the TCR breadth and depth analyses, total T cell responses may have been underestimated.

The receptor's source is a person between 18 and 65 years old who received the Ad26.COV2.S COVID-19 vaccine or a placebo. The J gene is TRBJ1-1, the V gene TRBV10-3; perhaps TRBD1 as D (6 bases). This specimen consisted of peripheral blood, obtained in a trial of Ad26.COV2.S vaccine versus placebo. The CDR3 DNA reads TGTGCCATCAGACAGGGCGCGAGCACTGAAGCTTTCTTT. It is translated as CAIRQGASTEAFF.